The next 4 T cell receptor beta chains were all read from a single sample in a study of blood T cell repertoires in COVID-19. The method was immunoSEQ multiplex PCR; TCRdb's version includes in-frame clones alone and lacks a portion of them. The sample yields about 150,000 clones, roughly 84% seen once. Material for sequencing was peripheral blood. These receptors originate from a woman in her 50s in a cohort sampled during active or convalescent COVID-19.

The chain uses TRBV5-1 and TRBJ2-3; no firm D call. CDR3 length: 14 residues. Looked up from germline, CDR1 is SGHRS and CDR2 is YFSETQ. With 1 base removed from V and 6 bases from J, the gap between germline ends came to 12 bases. CDR3 in amino acids: CASSLIQPRDTQYF. CDR3 sequence (DNA): TGCGCCAGCAGCTTGATACAGCCCCGGGATACGCAGTATTTT.

The chain couples TRBV25-1 to TRBJ1-6, with D possibly matching TRBD1 (5 bases). Trimming pared 4 bases from V and 4 bases from J, leaving 17 bases between. Germline V gene data show CDR1 as MGHDK and CDR2 as SYGVNS. This CDR3 region has 17 residues. The CDR3 loop reads CASSGPSYGGYNSPLHF. The CDR3 bases are TGTGCCAGCAGTGGACCGAGCTACGGGGGTTATAATTCACCCCTCCACTTT.

The CDR3 coding sequence is TGTGCCAGCAGCTTGGTACAGGGGGTCTATGGCTACACCTTC. Residues: CASSLVQGVYGYTF. The chain carries TRBV5-6 and TRBJ1-2, with TRBD1 identical over 8 bases. The CDR3 is made up of 14 amino acids. Germline-derived CDR1 and CDR2 are SGHDT and YYEEEE. The V segment lost 0 bases and the J segment 4 bases; nucleotides outside the gene matches: 2.

In its sample, this clone was seen a few times. The chain links TRBV6-5 to TRBJ1-2; D is uncertain. The V end lost 8 bases, the J end lost 10 bases, and 14 bases lay between the germline ends. Germline-derived CDR1 and CDR2 are MNHEY and SVGAGI. The CDR3 spans 11 residues. The CDR3 here is CASRKEGPYTF. Written as DNA, the CDR3 is TGTGCCAGCCGAAAAGAGGGCCCCTACACCTTC.